The sequence of this TCR beta chain was determined in a study of radiation and T cells in renal cell carcinoma. About the study: Nephrectomy followed 15 Gy stereotactic body radiation by 4 weeks. Overall study findings and caveats: From baseline, blood top tumor clonotypes peaked at 2 weeks post-radiation.

This CDR3 is 20 amino acids long. From germline, CDR1 is LGHNA and CDR2 YSLEER. The ends lost 0 bases at V and 2 bases at J; junction bases unmatched: 12. This clone came up a few times. Its target is not known. Measured with immunoSEQ multiplex PCR; TCRdb has only the in-frame clones, and not every one. The data contain roughly 60,000 clones, roughly four fifths of them singletons. Indicated time point: blood 2 weeks post-SBRT. Treatment of the sample: 15 Gy SBRT to primary tumor, nephrectomy 4 weeks later. Blood was sampled at baseline, 2 weeks and 4 weeks after SBRT. The patient's renal cell carcinoma had clear cell pathology.

This sequence joins TRBV4-3 and TRBJ2-3; TRBD2 matches 12 bases. The sample here was blood, taken from a patient whose treatment included radiotherapy and nephrectomy. This receptor was taken from a man aged 60 to 69 with renal cell carcinoma. The CDR3 DNA sequence: TGCGCCAGCAGCCAAGATGGGGCGGGGGCTAGCGGGGGGGACACAGATACGCAGTATTTT. This translates into CASSQDGAGASGGDTDTQYF.